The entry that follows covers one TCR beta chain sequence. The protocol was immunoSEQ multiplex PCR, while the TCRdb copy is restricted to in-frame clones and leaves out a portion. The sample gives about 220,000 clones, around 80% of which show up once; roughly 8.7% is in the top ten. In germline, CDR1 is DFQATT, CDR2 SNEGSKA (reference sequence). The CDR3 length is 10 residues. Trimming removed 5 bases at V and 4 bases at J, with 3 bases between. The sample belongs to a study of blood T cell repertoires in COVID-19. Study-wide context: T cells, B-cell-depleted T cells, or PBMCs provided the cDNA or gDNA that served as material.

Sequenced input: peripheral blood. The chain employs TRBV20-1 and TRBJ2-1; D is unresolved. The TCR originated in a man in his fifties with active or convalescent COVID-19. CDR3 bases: TGCAGTGCTTTATACAATGAGCAGTTCTTC. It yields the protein CSALYNEQFF.